One sample yielded the 29 T cell receptor beta chains listed below, sequenced in a study of T cells after yellow fever vaccination. From the 5' RACE reads, TCRdb called clonotypes with MiXCR, one entry per CDR3 protein. The sample lists under 500,000 distinct CDR3 sequences, around a sixth occurring once. The sample consisted of PBMCs, taken before the yellow fever booster vaccination. These receptors all stem from a man aged 18-30 years who received the YFV17D yellow fever vaccine.

Worth noting for this clonotype: A read error may account for a junction end that differs from germline. The J gene is TRBJ2-3, the V gene TRBV7-7, with D hard to call. Germline V gene lookup returns CDR1 SSHAT and CDR2 FNYEAQ (reference sequence). This CDR3 has 15 residues. CDR3 sequence: CASSKDLNPADTQYF. For the CDR3, the DNA is TGTGCTAGCAGCAAAGACCTCAACCCTGCAGATACGCAGTATTTT. The full variable domain, its missing parts supplied by reference TRBV7-7 and TRBJ2-3, is GAGVSQSPRYKVTKRGQDVTLRCDPISSHATLYWYQQALGQGPEFLTYFNYEAQPDKSGLPSDRFSAERPEGSISTLTIQRTEQRDSAMYRCASSKDLNPADTQYFGPGTRLTVL.

V is TRBV4-3 and J is TRBJ1-1; TRBD1 matches 7 bases. Germline assignment: CDR1 LGHNA and CDR2 YSLEER. There are 12 residues in the CDR3. Trimming at V came to 4 bases and at J to 6 bases, leaving 2 bases not matched to a gene. The CDR3: CASSLGQAEAFF. In nucleotides, the CDR3 is TGCGCCAGCAGCCTAGGACAGGCTGAAGCTTTCTTT.

This clonotype was counted a few times. V is TRBV7-9 and J is TRBJ2-3; TRBD1 aligns across 9 bases. The CDR3 runs to 15 residues. CDR1 is SEHNR and CDR2 is FQNEAQ in the germline V gene (reference sequence). V dropped 3 bases and J dropped 4; count of bases not matched to a gene: 5. Here the CDR3 reads CASSLTGGWADTQYF. CDR3 sequence (DNA): TGTGCCAGCAGCTTGACAGGGGGTTGGGCAGATACGCAGTATTTT.

The J gene is TRBJ1-6, the V gene TRBV14, with D tentatively TRBD1 (5 bases). Trimming pared 3 bases from V and 4 bases from J, leaving 16 bases between. Germline-derived CDR1 and CDR2 are SGHDN and FVKESK. The CDR3 is made up of 17 amino acids. Written as DNA, the CDR3 is TGTGCCAGCAGCCACGGGGGAGCTACCCATTATAATTCACCCCTCCACTTT. It codes for CASSHGGATHYNSPLHF.

The V call is TRBV7-2, the J call TRBJ2-2; 12 nucleotides agree with TRBD2. Germline assignment: CDR1 SGHTA and CDR2 FQGNSA. The CDR3 is 16 amino acids. V lost 6 bases, J lost 4 bases, and 6 bases stayed unmatched. In DNA, the CDR3 is TGTGCCAGCAGGCTAGCGGGGGGGTGGAGCACCGGGGAGCTGTTTTTT. Its protein product is CASRLAGGWSTGELFF.

This clonotype has more than one count but fewer than ten. The CDR3 bases are TGTGCCAGCAGCGGGACTAGCGACTACAATGAGCAGTTCTTC. Its protein is CASSGTSDYNEQFF. This chain uses TRBV6-2 or TRBV6-3 with TRBJ2-1, with 10 positions matching TRBD2. In germline, CDR1 is MNHEY, CDR2 SVGEGT. The CDR3 runs to 14 residues. V shed 6 bases, J shed 3 bases, and the junction held 2 bases outside the gene matches.

This clonotype was seen only a few times. The V gene is TRBV6-5, the J gene TRBJ2-7, with a tentative D call TRBD1 (6 bases). The CDR3 runs to 15 residues. The V end lost 0 bases, the J end lost 4 bases, and 13 bases lay between the germline ends. The germline V gene encodes CDR1 MNHEY and CDR2 SVGAGI. CDR3 DNA sequence: TGTGCCAGCAGTTACTCGACCCAGGGGAAGTACGAGCAGTACTTC. This codes for CASSYSTQGKYEQYF.

V and J are TRBV7-2 and TRBJ2-5, with D maybe TRBD2 (5 bases). V lost 2 bases, J lost 1 base, and 8 bases lay in between. From germline, CDR1 is SGHTA and CDR2 FQGNSA. This CDR3 comprises 14 residues. The CDR3 is CASSLNLAQETQYF. In DNA form, the CDR3 reads TGTGCCAGCAGCTTAAATCTAGCCCAAGAGACCCAGTACTTC.

The genes are TRBV6-1 and TRBJ1-2, with unresolved D. The CDR3 is 13 amino acids. Trimming stripped 6 bases from V and 10 bases from J, with 18 bases between. The germline CDR1 and CDR2 sequences are MNHNS and SASEGT. The CDR3 loop is CASRERPLLVYTF. CDR3 nucleotide sequence: TGTGCCAGCAGGGAGCGGCCGTTATTAGTCTACACCTTC.

This clonotype was detected many times. This chain joins TRBV18 and TRBJ2-5, with TRBD2 as a possible D gene (6 bases). Trimming took off 3 bases at V and 5 bases at J, with 13 bases between the two ends. The germline CDR1 and CDR2 sequences are KGHSH and LQKENI. This CDR3 has 14 amino acids. This chain's CDR3 is CASSPGLAGETQYF. The CDR3 DNA is TGTGCCAGCTCACCGGGACTGGCGGGCGAGACCCAGTACTTC.

A few counts support this clonotype. The rearrangement joins TRBV6-1 to TRBJ2-5, with a possible D match to TRBD2 (6 bases). Per germline, CDR1 MNHNS and CDR2 SASEGT. The CDR3 length is 16 residues. Between the trimmed V and J ends, which lost 6 bases and 5 bases, there was a span of 22 bases. The CDR3 DNA reads TGTGCCAGCAGCCGCCGGGTATCGGGGGAATGGGAGACCCAGTACTTC. This gives the protein CASSRRVSGEWETQYF.

This clonotype has a handful of counts. The chain is built from TRBV29-1 and TRBJ2-7; D ambiguous. Looked up from germline, CDR1 is SQVTM and CDR2 is ANQGSEA. The CDR3 spans 11 residues. V was trimmed by 5 bases and J by 4 bases, leaving 9 bases between them. CDR3 bases: TGCAGCGTTCCGGACGGGTACGAGCAGTACTTC. As protein: CSVPDGYEQYF.

This clonotype was observed a few times. This chain joins TRBV7-3 and TRBJ2-5; TRBD2 matches at 7 bases. V was pared by 5 bases and J by 4 bases, with 10 bases of the junction left unmatched. The CDR3 extends over 15 amino acids. Per germline, CDR1 SGHTA and CDR2 FQGTGA. This CDR3 reads CASSRAGGGSETQYF. The CDR3 DNA reads TGTGCCAGCAGCCGCGCGGGCGGGGGATCAGAGACCCAGTACTTC.

The chain recombines TRBV5-1 with TRBJ2-6; 11 bases map to TRBD1. With 4 bases clipped from V and 1 base from J, the junction kept 19 bases outside the gene matches. The CDR3 is 22 residues long. Germline lookup yields CDR1 SGHRS and CDR2 YFSETQ. The CDR3 reads CASSVAGTGGRDYSSGANVLTF. CDR3 in DNA: TGCGCCAGCAGCGTCGCCGGGACAGGGGGGCGCGATTACTCTTCTGGGGCCAACGTCCTGACTTTC.

The V and J genes are TRBV5-5 and TRBJ2-2, with D perhaps matching TRBD2 (6 bases). CDR1 SGHKS and CDR2 YYEKEE come from the germline V gene (reference sequence). The CDR3 consists of 15 residues. V lost 6 bases and J lost 4, with 16 bases in between. CDR3: CASTERGGITGELFF. CDR3 coding DNA: TGTGCCAGCACCGAGAGGGGCGGGATCACCGGGGAGCTGTTTTTT.

This clonotype was recorded a few times. This rearrangement joins TRBV27 to TRBJ1-1; D possibly corresponds to TRBD1 (5 bases). Trimming cost V 3 bases and J 1 base, with 12 bases left between them. This CDR3 spans 15 amino acids. Germline assignment: CDR1 MNHEY and CDR2 SMNVEV (reference sequence). CDR3 bases: TGTGCCAGCAGTTTGGGGGGGTTCGGGAACACTGAAGCTTTCTTT. This translates into CASSLGGFGNTEAFF.

This chain links TRBV12-3 or TRBV12-4 with TRBJ1-1; tentatively, D is TRBD1 (5 bases). The ends were cut back, 3 bases at V and 7 bases at J, with 9 bases in the middle. CDR3 length equals 12 residues. The CDR3 nucleotides read TGTGCCAGCAGTTTTGGGGGATTTGAAGCTTTCTTT. Protein sequence: CASSFGGFEAFF.

This clonotype has more than one count but fewer than ten. This sequence joins TRBV5-1 and TRBJ1-1, with D maybe TRBD1 (6 bases). In germline, CDR1 is SGHRS, CDR2 YFSETQ. This CDR3 region has 13 residues. V was shortened by 5 bases and J by 3 bases, with 11 bases between the two germline ends. As DNA, the CDR3 is TGCGCCAGCAGTAATAGGGGGGACACTGAAGCTTTCTTT. Encoded protein: CASSNRGDTEAFF.

The chain employs TRBV28 and TRBJ1-2; no clear D gene. V dropped 1 base and J dropped 2 bases, with 8 bases sitting between them. Germline V CDR1 and CDR2: MDHEN, SYDVKM. The CDR3 has 14 amino acids. The CDR3 protein is CASSLSAKNYGYTF. The CDR3 nucleotides are TGTGCCAGCAGTTTATCGGCGAAGAACTATGGCTACACCTTC.

The CDR3: CASTLGGSETQYF. The CDR3 coding sequence is TGTGCCAGCACTCTGGGGGGGTCCGAGACCCAGTACTTC. The rearrangement links TRBV12-3 or TRBV12-4 to TRBJ2-5, with 7 nucleotides matching TRBD2. The CDR3 runs 13 residues. The trim removed 7 bases at V and 5 bases at J, leaving 7 bases unmatched.

The rearrangement uses TRBV3-1 and TRBJ2-4, with D maybe TRBD2 (5 bases). CDR1 is LGHDT, CDR2 YNNKEL, per germline (reference sequence). V was clipped by 0 bases and J by 6 bases, with 15 bases between them. The CDR3 covers 16 residues. The CDR3 is CASSQESGASLNIQYF. The CDR3 DNA reads as TGTGCCAGCAGCCAAGAGAGCGGCGCTAGTTTAAACATTCAGTACTTC.

The chain is built from TRBV10-3 and TRBJ1-5, with D uncertain. Germline CDR1 and CDR2: ENHRY and SYGVKD. Trimming took 8 bases from V and 7 from J, leaving 15 bases between them. The CDR3 loop spans 13 amino acids. The CDR3 loop is CAICPGKGQPQHF. CDR3 sequence (DNA): TGTGCCATCTGTCCGGGGAAAGGACAGCCCCAGCATTTT.

CDR3 sequence: CASSLWGGEVSNEQFF. Written as DNA, the CDR3 is TGTGCCAGCAGCCTTTGGGGGGGGGAAGTATCAAATGAGCAGTTCTTC. V is TRBV7-2 and J is TRBJ2-1; 7 nucleotides align to TRBD2. Germline CDR1 and CDR2: SGHTA and FQGNSA. V gave up 5 bases and J gave up 7 bases; unmatched junction bases: 14. The CDR3 consists of 16 residues.

The rearrangement links TRBV20-1 to TRBJ1-1, with D hard to call. CDR3 size: 11 residues. V gave up 3 bases and J gave up 14 bases, with 16 bases separating them. Germline-derived CDR1 and CDR2 are DFQATT and SNEGSKA (reference sequence). The CDR3 protein is CSASDQEWSFF. The CDR3 DNA reads TGCAGTGCTAGTGATCAGGAGTGGTCCTTCTTT.

This clonotype was observed a handful of times. The J gene is TRBJ1-1, the V gene TRBV7-3; 7 bases fit TRBD1. In germline, CDR1 is SGHTA, CDR2 FQGTGA. V gave up 0 bases and J gave up 6 bases; unmatched junction bases: 10. There are 16 residues in the CDR3. The DNA of the CDR3 is TGTGCCAGCAGCTTAACGCCGACAGGGCACCCCGCTGAAGCTTTCTTT. Protein product: CASSLTPTGHPAEAFF.

Many counts were recorded for this clonotype. The chain links TRBV5-1 to TRBJ2-7; no reliable D call. This CDR3 has 15 residues. V dropped 0 bases and J dropped 3 bases, with 13 bases sitting between them. The germline gives CDR1 SGHRS, CDR2 YFSETQ. CDR3: CASSLAILTDYEQYF. In nucleotides, the CDR3 is TGCGCCAGCAGCTTGGCCATACTGACGGACTACGAGCAGTACTTC.

This clonotype was seen a handful of times. The chain employs TRBV7-2 and TRBJ2-3, with D unclear. V lost 1 base, J lost 7 bases, and 6 bases lay in between. Germline values: CDR1 SGHTA, CDR2 FQGNSA. The CDR3 totals 12 residues. CDR3 sequence reads: CASSLEEYTQYF. CDR3 nucleotide sequence: TGTGCCAGCAGCTTAGAGGAGTATACGCAGTATTTT.

The V gene is TRBV7-9, the J gene TRBJ2-1; 10 bases fit TRBD2. The CDR3 runs 14 residues. Germline trimming cut 4 bases from V and 9 bases from J; bases unmatched to any gene: 6. The germline V gene encodes CDR1 SEHNR and CDR2 FQNEAQ (reference sequence). In nucleotides, the CDR3 is TGTGCCAGCAGCTCGACTAGCGGGCGCCGTGAGCAGTTCTTC. Its translation: CASSSTSGRREQFF.

V and J are TRBV5-5 and TRBJ1-2; no definite D call. V was cut by 0 bases and J by 7 bases, with 13 bases left in between. Germline CDR1 reads SGHKS; CDR2 reads YYEKEE (reference sequence). This CDR3 is built from 14 residues. The CDR3 DNA is TGTGCCAGCAGCTTGGGTCAGCCTTCTGGTGGCTACACCTTC. It yields the protein CASSLGQPSGGYTF.